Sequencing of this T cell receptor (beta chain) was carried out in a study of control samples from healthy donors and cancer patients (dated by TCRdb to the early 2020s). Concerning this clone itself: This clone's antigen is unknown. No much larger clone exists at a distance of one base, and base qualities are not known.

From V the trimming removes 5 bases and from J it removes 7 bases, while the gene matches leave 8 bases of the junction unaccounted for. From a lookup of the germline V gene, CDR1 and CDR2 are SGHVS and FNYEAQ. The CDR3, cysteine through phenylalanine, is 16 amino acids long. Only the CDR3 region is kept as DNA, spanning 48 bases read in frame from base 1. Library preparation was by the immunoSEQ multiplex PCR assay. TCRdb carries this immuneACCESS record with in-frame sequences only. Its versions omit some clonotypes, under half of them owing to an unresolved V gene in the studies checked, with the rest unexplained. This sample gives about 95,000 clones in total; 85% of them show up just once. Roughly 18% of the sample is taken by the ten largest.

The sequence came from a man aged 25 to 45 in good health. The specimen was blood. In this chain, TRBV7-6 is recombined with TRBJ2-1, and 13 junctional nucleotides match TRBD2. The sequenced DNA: TGTGCCAGCAGCCCGAGGACTAGCGGGGGCCGGAATGAGCAGTTCTTC. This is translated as CASSPRTSGGRNEQFF. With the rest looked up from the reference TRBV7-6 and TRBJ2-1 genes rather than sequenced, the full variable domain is GAGVSQSPRYKVTKRGQDVALRCDPISGHVSLYWYRQALGQGPEFLTYFNYEAQQDKSGLPNDRFSAERPEGSISTLTIQRTEQRDSAMYRCASSPRTSGGRNEQFFGPGTRLTVL.